This TCR beta chain was captured by sequencing in a study of spatial heterogeneity in lung cancer. Study information: Unique TCR and UMI combinations averaged more than ten appearances each in raw reads.

Specified time point: sample taken at primary tumor resection. Unsorted samples of tumor, nontumor lung or frozen PBMC had their whole RNA sequenced. TCRdb re-called the 5' RACE reads with MiXCR, one entry per CDR3 protein. The sample lists more than 30,000 distinct CDR3 sequences, around 5.8% occurring once. This clonotype was counted ten times or more. CDR3 length equals 15 residues. Looked up from germline, CDR1 is MNHNY and CDR2 is SVGAGI (reference sequence). V was clipped by 2 bases and J by 2 bases, with 12 bases between them. This TCR was sampled from a male donor with early-stage non-small cell lung cancer. The chain recombines TRBV6-6 with TRBJ1-1; no definite D call. The sequences come from PBMCs, collected at surgery. In nucleotides, the CDR3 is TGTGCCAGCAGTTACCGTAAGCTCGCAAACACTGAAGCTTTCTTT. Translating it yields CASSYRKLANTEAFF.